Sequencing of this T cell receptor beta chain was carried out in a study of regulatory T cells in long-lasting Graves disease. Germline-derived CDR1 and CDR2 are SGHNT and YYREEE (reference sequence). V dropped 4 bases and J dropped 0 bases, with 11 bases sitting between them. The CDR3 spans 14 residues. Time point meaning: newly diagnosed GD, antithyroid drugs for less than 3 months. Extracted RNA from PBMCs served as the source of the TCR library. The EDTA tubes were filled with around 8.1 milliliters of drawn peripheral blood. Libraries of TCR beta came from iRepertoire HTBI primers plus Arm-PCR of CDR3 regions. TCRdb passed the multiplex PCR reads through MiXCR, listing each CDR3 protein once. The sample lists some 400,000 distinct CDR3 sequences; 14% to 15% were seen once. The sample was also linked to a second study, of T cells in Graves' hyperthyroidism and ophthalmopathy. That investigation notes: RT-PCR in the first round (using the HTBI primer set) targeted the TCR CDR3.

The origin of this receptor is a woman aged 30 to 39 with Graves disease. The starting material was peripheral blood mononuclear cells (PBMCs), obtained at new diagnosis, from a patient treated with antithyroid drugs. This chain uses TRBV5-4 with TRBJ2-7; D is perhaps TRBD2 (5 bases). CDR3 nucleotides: TGTGCCAGCAGCGTCCAAACTAGCTCCTACGAGCAGTACTTC. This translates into CASSVQTSSYEQYF.